These 25 T cell receptor beta chains share one sample of origin, sequenced in a study of OX40 agonist ivuxolimab in advanced cancers. This table comes from immunoSEQ multiplex PCR, and its TCRdb copy is limited to in-frame clones, with some not included. The table records over 100,000 clones, 90% of them present only once. Sequenced here: CD4+ or CD8+ T cells sorted from blood, sampled in a trial of the OX40 agonist ivuxolimab. All receptors come from an adult with an advanced solid tumor such as melanoma, head and neck, liver or kidney cancer.

The V call is TRBV10-3, the J call TRBJ2-3; TRBD2 might be the D (6 bases). Deletions cut 5 bases from V and 4 bases from J, with 13 bases between. CDR1 is ENHRY, CDR2 SYGVKD, per germline. The CDR3 length is 14 residues. The CDR3 coding sequence is TGTGCCATCAGTCGGGCACCGGGGGCAGATACGCAGTATTTT. Translation: CAISRAPGADTQYF.

This chain connects TRBV28 to TRBJ1-1; D unclear. Trimming left V 5 bases short and J 11 bases short, with 18 bases between. There are 13 residues in the CDR3. Germline CDR1 reads MDHEN; CDR2 reads SYDVKM. The chain's CDR3 is CASSRRRAGGAFF. CDR3 DNA: TGTGCCAGCAGTCGACGCCGGGCCGGTGGGGCTTTCTTT.

V usage is TRBV19 and J usage is TRBJ2-7, with 11 bases lining up with TRBD2. The CDR3 has 15 amino acids. Germline loops: CDR1 LNHDA, CDR2 SQIVND (reference sequence). The J segment lost 2 bases and the V segment lost 7 bases, leaving 7 bases of the junction unmatched. The CDR3 spells CASNEGTSGAYEQYF. The CDR3 nucleotides read TGTGCCAGTAATGAAGGGACTAGCGGAGCCTACGAGCAGTACTTC.

This clone was seen once. The chain combines TRBV5-1 with TRBJ2-1; the D gene is possibly TRBD1 (6 bases). Germline CDR1 reads SGHRS; CDR2 reads YFSETQ. CDR3 length: 15 residues. Trimming removed 0 bases from V and 10 bases from J, with 17 bases in between. The CDR3 DNA reads as TGCGCCAGCAGCTTGGACGGACAGCCCCAAGACGAGCAGTTCTTC. As protein: CASSLDGQPQDEQFF.

This chain connects TRBV5-1 to TRBJ1-3; 7 bases line up with TRBD1. V dropped 3 bases and J dropped 2; count of bases not matched to a gene: 5. Germline loops: CDR1 SGHRS, CDR2 YFSETQ. The CDR3 has 15 amino acids. The chain's CDR3 is CASSSGGLPGNTIYF. The CDR3 DNA follows: TGCGCCAGCAGCTCAGGGGGTCTACCTGGAAACACCATATATTTT.

CDR3 region: CASSQTDGPYEQYF. In DNA, the CDR3 is TGTGCCAGCAGCCAGACAGACGGACCCTACGAGCAGTACTTC. The V call is TRBV6-5, the J call TRBJ2-7; D may be TRBD1 (5 bases). Trimming removed 6 bases at V and 2 bases at J, with 14 bases between. CDR1 is MNHEY and CDR2 is SVGAGI in the germline V gene. The CDR3 is 14 residues long.

The rearrangement uses TRBV14 and TRBJ2-5; maybe TRBD1 (5 bases). The DNA end lines up better with TRBJ2-7; the J call may be wrong. The germline gives CDR1 SGHDN, CDR2 FVKESK. The CDR3 length is 18 residues. The DNA for the CDR3 is TGTGCCAGCAGTCAGAAGGAGACAGCCTCATTCGTTGGCTACGAGCAGTACTTC. Amino acid sequence: CASSQKETASFVGYEQYF.

The chain has TRBV29-1 and TRBJ2-5; 11 bases line up with TRBD1. The length of the CDR3 is 16 residues. With 5 bases clipped from V and 5 bases from J, the junction kept 13 bases outside the gene matches. The germline V gene has CDR1 SQVTM and CDR2 ANQGSEA. This chain's CDR3 is CSVKTRDRGSWETQYF. CDR3 DNA sequence: TGCAGCGTTAAGACCCGGGACAGGGGGTCGTGGGAGACCCAGTACTTC.

This CDR3 reads CASSQEPATGNTIYF. The CDR3 nucleotides are TGCGCCAGCAGCCAAGAACCCGCGACTGGAAACACCATATATTTT. The chain combines TRBV4-1 with TRBJ1-3; the D is unclear. V lost 0 bases to trimming and J lost 2 bases, with 8 bases between them. Germline CDR1 reads MGHRA; CDR2 reads YSYEKL. There are 15 residues in the CDR3.

The rearrangement uses TRBV6-6 and TRBJ1-1, with D possibly matching TRBD1 (5 bases). The germline V gene has CDR1 MNHNY and CDR2 SVGAGI (reference sequence). CDR3 length: 14 amino acids. Trimming shortened V by 8 bases and J by 6 bases, and 19 bases separated the two germline ends. The CDR3 reads CASRGNIGTAEAFF. The CDR3, as DNA: TGTGCCAGCCGGGGAAACATTGGGACGGCTGAAGCTTTCTTT.

The chain couples TRBV19 to TRBJ1-1; D ambiguous. This CDR3 has 13 amino acids. CDR1 is LNHDA and CDR2 is SQIVND in the germline V gene (reference sequence). Trimming removed 1 base at V and 1 base at J, with 4 bases between. CDR3 DNA sequence: TGTGCCAGTAGTATAGCAGCGAACACTGAAGCTTTCTTT. It codes for CASSIAANTEAFF.

The genes are TRBV28 and TRBJ1-1; D not certain. Germline loops: CDR1 MDHEN, CDR2 SYDVKM. The CDR3 runs 14 residues. The ends were cut back, 3 bases at V and 10 bases at J, with 18 bases in the middle. The CDR3 loop is CASSFSPAQAVAFF. In nucleotides, the CDR3 is TGTGCCAGCAGTTTTTCACCGGCCCAAGCGGTAGCTTTCTTT. The entire variable domain, with the rest obtained from reference TRBV28 and TRBJ1-1, is as follows: DVKVTQSSRYLVKRTGEKVFLECVQDMDHENMFWYRQDPGLGLRLIYFSYDVKMKEKGDIPEGYSVSREKKERFSLILESASTNQTSMYLCASSFSPAQAVAFFGQGTRLTVV.

CDR3 DNA: TGCGCCAGCAGCTTGGTTGTCGGGCCCTCCTACAATGAGCAGTTCTTC. Its translation: CASSLVVGPSYNEQFF. This sequence joins TRBV5-1 and TRBJ2-1; no clear D gene. V was pared by 0 bases and J by 0 bases, with 10 bases between. This CDR3 is built from 16 residues. Germline CDR1 is SGHRS and CDR2 is YFSETQ.

The chain links TRBV5-5 to TRBJ1-5; no definite D call. The CDR3 contains 15 residues. Per germline, CDR1 SGHKS and CDR2 YYEKEE (reference sequence). Deletions cut 4 bases from V and 0 bases from J, with 11 bases between. The chain's CDR3 is CASSPDPGSNQPQHF. The DNA for the CDR3 is TGTGCCAGCAGCCCCGACCCGGGTAGCAATCAGCCCCAGCATTTT.

The V call is TRBV7-3, the J call TRBJ2-3, with TRBD2 matching over 8 bases. There are 16 residues in the CDR3. V shed 0 bases and J 3 bases; nucleotides not matched to a gene: 5. In germline, CDR1 is SGHTA, CDR2 FQGTGA. The CDR3 nucleotides are TGTGCCAGCAGCTTAACTACGAGACTAGCGACAGATACGCAGTATTTT. Translating it yields CASSLTTRLATDTQYF.

The gene calls are TRBV18 and TRBJ2-2; a possible D gene is TRBD1 (5 bases). Trimming took off 1 base at V and 2 bases at J, with 8 bases between the two ends. The CDR3 spans 15 residues. CDR1 and CDR2 from the germline V gene are KGHSH and LQKENI. The chain's CDR3 is CASSPQTANTGELFF. CDR3 nucleotides: TGTGCCAGCTCACCACAGACAGCAAACACCGGGGAGCTGTTTTTT. Looking up the rest from reference TRBV18 and TRBJ2-2 gives the full variable domain: NAGVMQNPRHLVRRRGQEARLRCSPMKGHSHVYWYRQLPEEGLKFMVYLQKENIIDESGMPKERFSAEFPKEGPSILRIQQVVRGDSAAYFCASSPQTANTGELFFGEGSRLTVL.

This clone was recorded only once. This rearrangement joins TRBV5-1 to TRBJ2-5, with D possibly matching TRBD1 (5 bases). Between the trimmed V and J ends, which lost 5 bases and 1 base, there was a span of 12 bases. The CDR3 loop spans 14 amino acids. CDR1 SGHRS and CDR2 YFSETQ come from the germline V gene. This CDR3 reads CASRTQATQETQYF. CDR3 nucleotides: TGCGCCAGCAGGACACAGGCAACCCAAGAGACCCAGTACTTC.

In its sample, this clone was seen a few times. This chain uses TRBV5-4 with TRBJ2-2, with D perhaps matching TRBD2 (5 bases). Deletions cut 4 bases from V and 4 bases from J, with 14 bases between. The CDR3 is made up of 15 amino acids. CDR1 SGHNT and CDR2 YYREEE come from the germline V gene (reference sequence). CDR3 coding DNA: TGTGCCAGCAGCCCACGGGGAAGCGGCACCGGGGAGCTGTTTTTT. This gives the protein CASSPRGSGTGELFF.

This clone has a single count. V usage is TRBV5-4 and J usage is TRBJ2-5; maybe TRBD1 (6 bases). Germline V gene sequence: CDR1 SGHNT, CDR2 YYREEE (reference sequence). The CDR3 contains 13 residues. V gave up 2 bases and J gave up 5 bases, with 10 bases separating them. For the CDR3, the DNA is TGTGCCAGCAGCTTACAGGGTCTTGAGACCCAGTACTTC. As protein: CASSLQGLETQYF.

The J gene is TRBJ1-2, the V gene TRBV2, with D tentatively TRBD1 (5 bases). The CDR3 is 13 residues long. Trimming removed 7 bases at V and 8 bases at J, with 17 bases between. The germline CDR1 and CDR2 sequences are SNHLY and FYNNEI. CDR3 in DNA: TGTGCCAGCAATTTGGGGGATCTATTGGGCTACACCTTC. It specifies CASNLGDLLGYTF.

V is TRBV13 and J is TRBJ2-7; D is ambiguous. Trimming took 8 bases from V and 6 from J, leaving 17 bases between them. CDR1 is PRHDT, CDR2 FYEKMQ, per germline (reference sequence). The CDR3 has 13 residues. The CDR3 DNA sequence: TGTGCCAGCTTCAGGAGAGGTGGCCTCGAGCAGTACTTC. As protein: CASFRRGGLEQYF. Drawing the rest from reference TRBV13 and TRBJ2-7, the complete variable domain is AAGVIQSPRHLIKEKRETATLKCYPIPRHDTVYWYQQGPGQDPQFLISFYEKMQSDKGSIPDRFSAQQFSDYHSELNMSSLELGDSALYFCASFRRGGLEQYFGPGTRLTVT.

Here the CDR3 DNA reads TGTGCCGGGTCCTCCGGGGGTCCTGGAAACACCATATATTTT. This encodes CAGSSGGPGNTIYF. The chain has TRBV28 and TRBJ1-3; TRBD1 is a possible D gene (5 bases). The CDR3 sequence is 14 residues long. Germline loops: CDR1 MDHEN, CDR2 SYDVKM. Trimming stripped 11 bases from V and 2 bases from J, with 16 bases between.

The chain carries TRBV11-2 and TRBJ1-2; D possibly corresponds to TRBD1 (6 bases). The CDR3 is made up of 13 amino acids. Looked up from germline, CDR1 is SGHAT and CDR2 is FQNNGV. V gave up 3 bases and J gave up 4 bases, with 9 bases separating them. The CDR3 spells CASSFRDTYGYTF. CDR3 nucleotide sequence: TGTGCCAGCAGCTTCCGGGACACCTATGGCTACACCTTC.

CDR3 amino acids: CASSLGLNSPLHF. As DNA, the CDR3 is TGTGCCAGCAGCTTAGGTCTTAATTCACCCCTCCACTTT. This chain joins TRBV7-3 and TRBJ1-6; unclear D gene. The germline gives CDR1 SGHTA, CDR2 FQGTGA. CDR3 length: 13 residues. The V end lost 2 bases, the J end lost 6 bases, and 5 bases lay between the germline ends. Filled out from reference TRBV7-3 and TRBJ1-6, the complete variable domain reads GAGVSQTPSNKVTEKGKYVELRCDPISGHTALYWYRQSLGQGPEFLIYFQGTGAADDSGLPNDRFFAVRPEGSVSTLKIQRTERGDSAVYLCASSLGLNSPLHFGNGTRLTVT.

The chain combines TRBV28 with TRBJ2-7, with 9 nucleotides matching TRBD1. Germline loops: CDR1 MDHEN, CDR2 SYDVKM. V lost 6 bases, J lost 4 bases, and 10 bases stayed unmatched. The CDR3 is made up of 15 amino acids. The CDR3 bases are TGTGCCAGCAGCCCCGGACAGGGGATAAGGTACGAGCAGTACTTC. Amino acids: CASSPGQGIRYEQYF.